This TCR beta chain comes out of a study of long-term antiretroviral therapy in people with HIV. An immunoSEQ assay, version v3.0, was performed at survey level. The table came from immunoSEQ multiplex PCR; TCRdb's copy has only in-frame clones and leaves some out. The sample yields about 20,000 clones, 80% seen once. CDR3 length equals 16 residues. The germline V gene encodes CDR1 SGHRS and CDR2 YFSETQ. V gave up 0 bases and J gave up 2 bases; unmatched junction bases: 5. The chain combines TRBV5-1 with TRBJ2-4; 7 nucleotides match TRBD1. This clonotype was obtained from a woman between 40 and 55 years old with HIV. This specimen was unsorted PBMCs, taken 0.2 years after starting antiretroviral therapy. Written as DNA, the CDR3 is TGCGCCAGCAGCTTGGAAGGGGGCTGGACCAAAAACATTCAGTACTTC. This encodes CASSLEGGWTKNIQYF.